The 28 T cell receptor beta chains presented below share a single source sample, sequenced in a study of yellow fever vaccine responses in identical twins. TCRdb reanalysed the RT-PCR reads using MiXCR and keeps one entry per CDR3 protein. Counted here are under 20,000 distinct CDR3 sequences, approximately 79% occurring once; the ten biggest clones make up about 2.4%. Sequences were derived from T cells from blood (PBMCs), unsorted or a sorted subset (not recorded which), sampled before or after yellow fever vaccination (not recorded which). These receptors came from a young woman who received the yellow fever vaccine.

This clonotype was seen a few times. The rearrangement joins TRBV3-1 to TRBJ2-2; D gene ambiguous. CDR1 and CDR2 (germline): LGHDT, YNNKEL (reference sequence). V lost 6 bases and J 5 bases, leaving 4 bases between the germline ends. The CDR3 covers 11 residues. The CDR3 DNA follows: TGTGCCAGCAGACAAACCGGGGAGCTGTTTTTT. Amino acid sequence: CASRQTGELFF.

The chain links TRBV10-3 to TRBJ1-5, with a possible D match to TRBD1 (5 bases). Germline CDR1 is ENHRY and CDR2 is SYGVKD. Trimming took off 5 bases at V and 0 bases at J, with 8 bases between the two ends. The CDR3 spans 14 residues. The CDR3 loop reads CAISQGYSNQPQHF. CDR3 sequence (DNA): TGTGCCATCAGTCAGGGATATAGCAATCAGCCCCAGCATTTT.

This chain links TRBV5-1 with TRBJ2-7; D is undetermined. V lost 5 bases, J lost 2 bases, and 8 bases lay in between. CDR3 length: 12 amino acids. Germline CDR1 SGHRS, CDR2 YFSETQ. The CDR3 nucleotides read TGCGCCAGCAGAGACGTAGCCTACGAGCAGTACTTC. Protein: CASRDVAYEQYF.

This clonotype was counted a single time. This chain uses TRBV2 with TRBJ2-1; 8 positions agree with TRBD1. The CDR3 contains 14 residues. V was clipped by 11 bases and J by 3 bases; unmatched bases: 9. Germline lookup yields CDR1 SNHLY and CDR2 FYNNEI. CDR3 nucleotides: TGTGCCGGACAGGGAGTTAGCGTCTACAATGAGCAGTTCTTC. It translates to CAGQGVSVYNEQFF.

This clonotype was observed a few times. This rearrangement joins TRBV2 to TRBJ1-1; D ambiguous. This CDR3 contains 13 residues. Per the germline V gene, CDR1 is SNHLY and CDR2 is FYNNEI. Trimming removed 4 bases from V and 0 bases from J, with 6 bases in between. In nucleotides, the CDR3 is TGTGCCAGCAGTGTGCAGGTGAACACTGAAGCTTTCTTT. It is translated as CASSVQVNTEAFF.

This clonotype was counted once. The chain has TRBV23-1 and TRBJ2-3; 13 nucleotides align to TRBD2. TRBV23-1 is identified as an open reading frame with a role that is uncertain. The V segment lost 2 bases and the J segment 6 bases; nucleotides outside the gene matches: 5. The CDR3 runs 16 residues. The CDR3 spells CASSQRTSGSPDTQYF. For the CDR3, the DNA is TGCGCCAGCAGTCAAAGGACTAGCGGGAGTCCGGATACGCAGTATTTT.

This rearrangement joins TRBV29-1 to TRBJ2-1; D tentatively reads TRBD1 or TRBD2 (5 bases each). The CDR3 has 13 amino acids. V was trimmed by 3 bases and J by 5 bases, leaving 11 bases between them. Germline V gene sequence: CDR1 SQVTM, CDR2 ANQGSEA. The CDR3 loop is CSVESGRDNEQFF. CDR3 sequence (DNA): TGCAGCGTTGAGTCAGGGAGAGACAATGAGCAGTTCTTC.

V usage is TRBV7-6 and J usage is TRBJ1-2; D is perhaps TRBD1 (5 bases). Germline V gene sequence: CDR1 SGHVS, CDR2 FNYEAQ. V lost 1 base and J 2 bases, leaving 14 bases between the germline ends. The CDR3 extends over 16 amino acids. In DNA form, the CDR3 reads TGTGCCAGCAGCTTAGGGTCTGACAGCAGAAACTATGGCTACACCTTC. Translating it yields CASSLGSDSRNYGYTF.

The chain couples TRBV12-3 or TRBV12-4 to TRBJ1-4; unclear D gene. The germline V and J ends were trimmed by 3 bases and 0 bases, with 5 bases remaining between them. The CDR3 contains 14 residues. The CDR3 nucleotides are TGTGCCAGCAGTTTCCGTACAACTAATGAAAAACTGTTTTTT. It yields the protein CASSFRTTNEKLFF.

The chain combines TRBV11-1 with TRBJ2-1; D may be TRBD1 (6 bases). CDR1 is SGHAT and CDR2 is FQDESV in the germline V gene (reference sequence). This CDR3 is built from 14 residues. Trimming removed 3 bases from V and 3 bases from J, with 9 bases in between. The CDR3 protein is CASSFDRNYNEQFF. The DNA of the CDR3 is TGTGCCAGCAGCTTCGACAGGAACTACAATGAGCAGTTCTTC.

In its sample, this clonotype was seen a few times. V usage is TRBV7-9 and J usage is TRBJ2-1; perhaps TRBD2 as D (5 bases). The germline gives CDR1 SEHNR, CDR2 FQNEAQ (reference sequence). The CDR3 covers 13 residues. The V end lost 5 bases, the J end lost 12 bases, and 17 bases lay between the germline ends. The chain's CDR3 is CASSNPGSEAQFF. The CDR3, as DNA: TGTGCCAGCAGCAACCCGGGTAGCGAGGCGCAGTTCTTC. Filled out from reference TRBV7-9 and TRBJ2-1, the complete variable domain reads DTGVSQNPRHKITKRGQNVTFRCDPISEHNRLYWYRQTLGQGPEFLTYFQNEAQLEKSRLLSDRFSAERPKGSFSTLEIQRTEQGDSAMYLCASSNPGSEAQFFGPGTRLTVL.

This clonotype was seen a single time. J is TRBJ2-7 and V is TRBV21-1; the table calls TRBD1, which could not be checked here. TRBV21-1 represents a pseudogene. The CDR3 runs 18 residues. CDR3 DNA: TGTGCCAGCAGCCTAAGGACAGGGCAGGCCTACCTCACCTACGAGCAGTACTTC. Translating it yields CASSLRTGQAYLTYEQYF.

The CDR3 sequence: CASSEGTINEQYF. In nucleotides, the CDR3 is TGTGCCAGCAGTGAAGGGACTATAAACGAGCAGTACTTC. The chain has TRBV2 and TRBJ2-7, with a possible D match to TRBD2 (6 bases). The V end lost 1 base, the J end lost 5 bases, and 9 bases lay between the germline ends. This CDR3 is 13 amino acids long. CDR1 and CDR2 (germline): SNHLY, FYNNEI.

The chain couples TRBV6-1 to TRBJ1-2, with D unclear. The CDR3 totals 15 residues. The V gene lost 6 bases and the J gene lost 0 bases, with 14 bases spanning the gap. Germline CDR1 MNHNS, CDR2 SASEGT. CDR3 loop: CASRGMAEPNYGYTF. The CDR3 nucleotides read TGTGCCAGCAGGGGGATGGCAGAACCTAACTATGGCTACACCTTC.

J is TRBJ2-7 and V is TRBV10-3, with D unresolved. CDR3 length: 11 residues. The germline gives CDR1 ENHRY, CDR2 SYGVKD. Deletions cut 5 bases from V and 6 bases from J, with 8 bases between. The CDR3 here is CAISWTGEQYF. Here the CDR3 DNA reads TGTGCCATCAGTTGGACGGGCGAGCAGTACTTC.

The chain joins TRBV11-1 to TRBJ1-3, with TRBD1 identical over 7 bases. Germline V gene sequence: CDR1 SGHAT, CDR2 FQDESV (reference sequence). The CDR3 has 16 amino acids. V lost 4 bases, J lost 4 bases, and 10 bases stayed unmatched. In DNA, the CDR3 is TGTGCCAGCAGCTCTCCCAGCCGGGACAGAGGAAACACCATATATTTT. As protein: CASSSPSRDRGNTIYF.

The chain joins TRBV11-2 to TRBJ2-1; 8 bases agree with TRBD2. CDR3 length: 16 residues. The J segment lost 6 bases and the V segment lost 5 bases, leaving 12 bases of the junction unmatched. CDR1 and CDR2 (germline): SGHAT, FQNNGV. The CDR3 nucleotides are TGTGCCAGCAGCCCCGCGAGCGGGAGCTTCGTCAATGAGCAGTTCTTC. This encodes CASSPASGSFVNEQFF.

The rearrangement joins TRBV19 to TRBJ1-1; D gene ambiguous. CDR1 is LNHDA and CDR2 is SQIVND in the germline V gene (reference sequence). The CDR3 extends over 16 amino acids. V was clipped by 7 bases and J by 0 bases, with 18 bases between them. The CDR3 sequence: CASIKVHGVVNTEAFF. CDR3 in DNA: TGTGCCAGTATCAAAGTTCACGGGGTTGTGAACACTGAAGCTTTCTTT.

The CDR3 here is CASSLGRVESNEQFF. Here the CDR3 DNA reads TGTGCCAGCAGTTTGGGGCGTGTTGAAAGCAATGAGCAGTTCTTC. The chain uses TRBV12-3 or TRBV12-4 and TRBJ2-1; D might be TRBD1 (5 bases). The V end was cut by 3 bases, the J end by 6 bases, with 15 bases between. There are 15 residues in the CDR3.

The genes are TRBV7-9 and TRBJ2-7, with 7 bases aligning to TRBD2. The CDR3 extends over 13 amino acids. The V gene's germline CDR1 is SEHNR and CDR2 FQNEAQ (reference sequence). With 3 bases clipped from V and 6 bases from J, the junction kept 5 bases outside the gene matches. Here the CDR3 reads CASSFGGRGEQYF. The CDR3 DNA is TGTGCCAGCAGCTTCGGCGGGAGAGGCGAGCAGTACTTC.

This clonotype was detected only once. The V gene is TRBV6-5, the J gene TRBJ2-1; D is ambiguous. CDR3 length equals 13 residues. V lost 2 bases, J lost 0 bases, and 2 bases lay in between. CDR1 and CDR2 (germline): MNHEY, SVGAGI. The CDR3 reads CASSYSSYNEQFF. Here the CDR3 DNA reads TGTGCCAGCAGTTACAGCTCCTACAATGAGCAGTTCTTC.

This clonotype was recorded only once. The DNA for the CDR3 is TGTGCCAGCAGTCCCCCATCTAGCGGGAGCTCCTACGAGCAGTACTTC. Its translation is CASSPPSSGSSYEQYF. The genes are TRBV6-1 and TRBJ2-7, with TRBD2 matching 10 bases. Germline assignment: CDR1 MNHNS and CDR2 SASEGT. There are 16 residues in the CDR3. The V and J ends lost 5 bases and 0 bases, in that order; junction bases with no gene match: 7.

CDR3 region: CASSPRVRRGNEQFF. In nucleotides, the CDR3 is TGTGCCAGCAGTCCCCGGGTCAGGAGGGGGAATGAGCAGTTCTTC. The rearrangement links TRBV12-3 or TRBV12-4 to TRBJ2-1; D tentatively fits TRBD1 or TRBD2 (6 bases each). This CDR3 region has 15 residues. With 5 bases removed from V and 7 bases from J, the gap between germline ends came to 18 bases.

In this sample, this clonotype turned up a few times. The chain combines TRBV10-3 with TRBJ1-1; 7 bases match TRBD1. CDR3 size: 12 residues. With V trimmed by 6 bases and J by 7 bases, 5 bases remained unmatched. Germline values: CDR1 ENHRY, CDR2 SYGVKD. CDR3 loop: CAISVRDSEAFF. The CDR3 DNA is TGTGCCATCAGCGTCCGGGACAGTGAAGCTTTCTTT.

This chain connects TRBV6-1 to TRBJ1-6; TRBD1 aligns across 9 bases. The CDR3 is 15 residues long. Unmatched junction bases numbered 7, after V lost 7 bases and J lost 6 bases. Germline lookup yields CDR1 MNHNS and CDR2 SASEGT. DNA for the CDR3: TGTGCCAGCATTCAGACAGGGGGAAGTAATTCACCCCTCCACTTT. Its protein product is CASIQTGGSNSPLHF.

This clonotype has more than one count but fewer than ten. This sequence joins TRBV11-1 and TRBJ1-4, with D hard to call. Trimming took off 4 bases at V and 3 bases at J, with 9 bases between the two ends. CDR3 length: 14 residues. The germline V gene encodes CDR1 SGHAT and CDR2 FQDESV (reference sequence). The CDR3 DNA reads TGTGCCAGCAGCTCGACAATAGCTAATGAAAAACTGTTTTTT. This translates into CASSSTIANEKLFF.

CDR3 sequence: CSVQGRGETQYF. As DNA, the CDR3 is TGCAGCGTACAGGGCAGAGGCGAGACCCAGTACTTC. The gene calls are TRBV29-1 and TRBJ2-5, with D tentatively TRBD1 (6 bases). The CDR3 has 12 amino acids. Per germline, CDR1 SQVTM and CDR2 ANQGSEA. The V gene lost 6 bases and the J gene lost 5 bases, with 13 bases spanning the gap.

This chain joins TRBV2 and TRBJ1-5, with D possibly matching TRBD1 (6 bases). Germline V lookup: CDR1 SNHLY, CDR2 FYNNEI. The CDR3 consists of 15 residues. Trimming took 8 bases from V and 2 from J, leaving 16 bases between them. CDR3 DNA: TGTGCCAGCGGTGGATGGGGGCCGGGCAATCAGCCCCAGCATTTT. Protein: CASGGWGPGNQPQHF.